These T cell receptor beta chains were read from a single sample in a study of shared clonotypes between healthy human individuals. Sequencing used immunoSEQ multiplex PCR; TCRdb keeps in-frame clones, though not all of them. The top ten clones hold under 0.15% of a sample with some 2 million clones, roughly 94% of them seen once. The sequenced sample consisted of naive CD4+ T cells sorted from blood. All receptors derive from a man younger than 35 in good health. Both conserved end residues are part of each CDR3. A D gene is named only where the DNA matches it firmly.

j_call: TRBJ1-1
d_call: TRBD1
v_call: TRBV19
cdr3_aa: CASLTGGGRKAFF

j_call: TRBJ1-1
d_call: .
v_call: TRBV11-1
cdr3_aa: CASSPSMDTEAFF

j_call: TRBJ2-7
d_call: .
v_call: TRBV5-1
cdr3_aa: CASSSGPEQYF

j_call: TRBJ1-2
d_call: TRBD1
v_call: TRBV19
cdr3_aa: CASRQGALGYTF

j_call: TRBJ1-6
d_call: .
v_call: TRBV19
cdr3_aa: CASSIGAGTLRATYNSPLHF

j_call: TRBJ2-7
d_call: .
v_call: TRBV6-5
cdr3_aa: CASSYKAGGSYEQYF

j_call: TRBJ2-7
d_call: .
v_call: TRBV29-1
cdr3_aa: CSVPINGEQYF

j_call: TRBJ2-1
d_call: TRBD2
v_call: TRBV6-5
cdr3_aa: CASSRLANPGNEQFF

j_call: TRBJ1-5
d_call: TRBD1
v_call: TRBV28
cdr3_aa: CASSLPGTGPHQPQHF

j_call: TRBJ2-7
d_call: .
v_call: TRBV6-6
cdr3_aa: CASSYLRTGTYEQYF

j_call: TRBJ1-1
d_call: .
v_call: TRBV7-9
cdr3_aa: CASSLDWDTEAFF

j_call: TRBJ2-7
d_call: .
v_call: TRBV28
cdr3_aa: CASTREYPSYEQYF

j_call: TRBJ1-6
d_call: TRBD1
v_call: TRBV9
cdr3_aa: CASSPGQGVNSPLHF

j_call: TRBJ1-2
d_call: TRBD1
v_call: TRBV9
cdr3_aa: CASSADGQGYGYTF

j_call: TRBJ1-5
d_call: .
v_call: TRBV7-9
cdr3_aa: CASSFIQDQPQHF

j_call: TRBJ2-5
d_call: .
v_call: TRBV5-1
cdr3_aa: CASSSTTRDLQETQYF

j_call: TRBJ2-7
d_call: .
v_call: TRBV6-6
cdr3_aa: CASSVGGGGEQYF

j_call: TRBJ2-3
d_call: TRBD1
v_call: TRBV5-1
cdr3_aa: CASSLGQGYTDTQYF

j_call: TRBJ1-2
d_call: .
v_call: TRBV30
cdr3_aa: CAWSLLQMYGYTF

j_call: TRBJ1-1
d_call: .
v_call: TRBV19
cdr3_aa: CASSYWGEAFF

j_call: TRBJ1-6
d_call: .
v_call: TRBV10-2
cdr3_aa: CASSERLGHFNSPLHF

j_call: TRBJ2-2
d_call: .
v_call: TRBV6-4
cdr3_aa: CASGPGPNTGELFF